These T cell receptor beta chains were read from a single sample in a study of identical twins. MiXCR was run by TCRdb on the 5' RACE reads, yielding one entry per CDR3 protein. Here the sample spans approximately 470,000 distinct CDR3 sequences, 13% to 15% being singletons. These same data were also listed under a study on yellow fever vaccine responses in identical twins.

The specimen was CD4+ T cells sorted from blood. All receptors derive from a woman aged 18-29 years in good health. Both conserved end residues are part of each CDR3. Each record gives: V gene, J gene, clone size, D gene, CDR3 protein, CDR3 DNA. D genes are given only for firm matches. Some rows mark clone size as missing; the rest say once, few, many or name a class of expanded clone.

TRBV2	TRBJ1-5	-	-	CASSDRQGNQPQHF	TGTGCCAGCAGTGATCGGCAGGGTAATCAGCCCCAGCATTTT
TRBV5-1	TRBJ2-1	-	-	CASSLSGTPLDEQFF	TGCGCCAGCAGCTTGTCCGGGACTCCCTTAGATGAGCAGTTCTTC
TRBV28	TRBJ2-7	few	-	CASSPGVAASSYEQYF	TGTGCCAGCAGTCCGGGGGTAGCGGCAAGCTCCTACGAGCAGTACTTC
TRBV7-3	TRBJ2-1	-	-	CASSFVGGTYNEQFF	TGTGCCAGCAGCTTTGTAGGGGGGACGTACAATGAGCAGTTCTTC
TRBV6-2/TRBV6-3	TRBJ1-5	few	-	CASSYVALGRQPQHF	TGTGCCAGCAGTTATGTTGCTTTGGGGCGCCAGCCCCAGCATTTT
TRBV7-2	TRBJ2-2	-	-	CASRWSSGELFF	TGTGCCAGCAGGTGGTCCTCCGGGGAGCTGTTTTTT
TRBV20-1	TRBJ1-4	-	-	CSVFAGEEKLFF	TGCAGTGTTTTTGCCGGGGAAGAAAAACTGTTTTTT
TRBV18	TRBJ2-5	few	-	CASSPPGVRETQYF	TGTGCCAGCTCACCACCGGGAGTCCGGGAGACCCAGTACTTC
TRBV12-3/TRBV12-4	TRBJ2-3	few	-	CASSDRGVGTDTQYF	TGTGCCAGCAGTGATAGGGGGGTCGGCACAGATACGCAGTATTTT
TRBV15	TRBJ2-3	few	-	CATSRDRQGRSDTQYF	TGTGCCACCAGCAGAGATCGGCAGGGTAGATCAGATACGCAGTATTTT
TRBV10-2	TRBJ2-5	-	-	CASSGKLENGQETQYF	TGCGCCAGCAGTGGTAAGCTAGAAAACGGACAAGAGACCCAGTACTTC
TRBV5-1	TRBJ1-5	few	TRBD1	CASSFDRDQPQHF	TGCGCCAGCAGCTTTGACAGGGATCAGCCCCAGCATTTT
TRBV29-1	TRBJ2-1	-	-	CSVGGAGLYNEQFF	TGCAGCGTTGGTGGGGCAGGCCTATACAATGAGCAGTTCTTC
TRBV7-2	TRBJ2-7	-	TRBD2	CASSLVVSGTYEQYF	TGTGCCAGCAGCTTAGTTGTTAGCGGGACGTACGAGCAGTACTTC
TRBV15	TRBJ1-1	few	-	CATSRQTLNTEAFF	TGTGCCACCAGCAGACAGACGTTGAACACTGAAGCTTTCTTT
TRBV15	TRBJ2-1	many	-	CATSRGENEQFF	TGTGCCACCAGCAGAGGAGAAAATGAGCAGTTCTTC
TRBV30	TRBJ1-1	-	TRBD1	CAWRPGQGAGLKRNTEAFF	TGTGCCTGGAGACCGGGACAGGGGGCGGGTTTGAAAAGGAACACTGAAGCTTTCTTT
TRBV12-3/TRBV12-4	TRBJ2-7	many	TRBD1	CASSLSGQGADEQYF	TGTGCCAGCAGTTTAAGCGGACAGGGGGCCGACGAGCAGTACTTC
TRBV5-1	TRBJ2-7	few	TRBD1	CASSPGQVQSPQYF	TGCGCCAGCAGCCCGGGACAGGTACAGTCCCCTCAGTACTTC
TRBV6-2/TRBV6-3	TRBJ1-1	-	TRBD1	CASSYQGEGTEAFF	TGTGCCAGCAGTTACCAGGGGGAAGGCACTGAAGCTTTCTTT
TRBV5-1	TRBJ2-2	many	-	CASSYGQLTGELFF	TGCGCCAGCAGCTATGGACAGTTAACCGGGGAGCTGTTTTTT
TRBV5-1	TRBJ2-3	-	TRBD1	CASRTGTGGAGTQYF	TGCGCCAGCAGGACCGGGACAGGGGGCGCAGGAACGCAGTATTTT
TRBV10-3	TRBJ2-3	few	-	CAILDFPGASTDTQYF	TGTGCCATCCTAGATTTCCCGGGGGCTAGCACAGATACGCAGTATTTT
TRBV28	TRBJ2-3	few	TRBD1	CASTLLGTADTQYF	TGTGCCAGCACCCTACTCGGGACAGCAGATACGCAGTATTTT
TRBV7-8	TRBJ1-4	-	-	CASSSRTTNEKLFF	TGTGCCAGCAGCTCTAGGACAACTAATGAAAAACTGTTTTTT
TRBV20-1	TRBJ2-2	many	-	CSARVGSHRGTGELFF	TGCAGTGCTAGAGTAGGGAGCCATCGGGGGACCGGGGAGCTGTTTTTT
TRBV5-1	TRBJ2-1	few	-	CASSDWASAYNEQFF	TGCGCCAGCAGTGATTGGGCTAGCGCTTACAATGAGCAGTTCTTC
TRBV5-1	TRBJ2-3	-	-	CASSYEGTPRVPDTQYF	TGCGCCAGCAGCTACGAAGGGACCCCAAGGGTCCCAGATACGCAGTATTTT
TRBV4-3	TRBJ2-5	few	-	CASSQEASGTLETQYF	TGCGCCAGCAGCCAAGAGGCGTCCGGGACTTTGGAGACCCAGTACTTC
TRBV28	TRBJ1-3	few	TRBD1	CASQNTGVGNTIYF	TGTGCCAGCCAAAACACAGGGGTTGGAAACACCATATATTTT
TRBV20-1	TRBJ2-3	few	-	CSARDVSTSTDTQYF	TGCAGTGCTAGAGATGTCTCCACCAGCACAGATACGCAGTATTTT
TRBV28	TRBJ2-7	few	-	CASSSGGLGEQYF	TGTGCCAGCAGCTCCGGGGGGCTGGGGGAGCAGTACTTC
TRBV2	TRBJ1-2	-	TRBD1	CASSDPGTGGNGYTF	TGTGCCAGCAGTGATCCCGGGACAGGGGGCAATGGCTACACCTTC
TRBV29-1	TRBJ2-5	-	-	CSVVLGLEETQYF	TGCAGCGTTGTCCTCGGGCTAGAAGAGACCCAGTACTTC
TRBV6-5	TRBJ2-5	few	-	CASGEWGETQYF	TGTGCCAGCGGGGAATGGGGAGAGACCCAGTACTTC
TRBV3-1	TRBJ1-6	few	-	CASSLREGNSPLHF	TGTGCCAGCAGCCTCCGGGAAGGGAATTCACCCCTCCACTTT
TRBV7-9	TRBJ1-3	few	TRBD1	CASSSTPRQGSGNTIYF	TGTGCCAGCAGCTCCACCCCGCGACAGGGGTCTGGAAACACCATATATTTT
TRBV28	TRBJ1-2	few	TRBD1	CASTLTGGAHGYTF	TGTGCCAGCACCTTGACAGGGGGCGCTCATGGCTACACCTTC
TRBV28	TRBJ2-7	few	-	CASSFLPLGNHEQYF	TGTGCCAGCAGTTTTTTGCCCCTCGGTAACCACGAGCAGTACTTC
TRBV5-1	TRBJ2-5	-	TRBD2	CASSSAGASQETQYF	TGCGCCAGCAGCTCAGCGGGGGCGTCCCAAGAGACCCAGTACTTC
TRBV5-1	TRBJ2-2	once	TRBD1	CASSLGDRGNGELFF	TGCGCCAGCAGCTTGGGGGACAGGGGAAACGGGGAGCTGTTTTTT
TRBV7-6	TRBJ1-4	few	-	CASSPIQGGSEKLFF	TGTGCCAGCAGCCCTATACAGGGCGGTAGTGAAAAACTGTTTTTT
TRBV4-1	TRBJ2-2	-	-	CASSQGVSGIGELFF	TGCGCCAGCAGCCAAGGAGTGTCGGGGATCGGGGAGCTGTTTTTT
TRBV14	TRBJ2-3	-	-	CASSHRDPSGADTQYF	TGTGCCAGCAGCCACAGGGATCCCTCAGGGGCAGATACGCAGTATTTT
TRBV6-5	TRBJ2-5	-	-	CASSWAFKETQYF	TGTGCCAGCAGTTGGGCTTTTAAAGAGACCCAGTACTTC
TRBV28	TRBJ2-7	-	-	CASSSRGAGAYEQYF	TGTGCCAGCAGTTCCCGAGGAGCGGGCGCCTACGAGCAGTACTTC
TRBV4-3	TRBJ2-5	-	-	CASSQEWGIQETQYF	TGCGCCAGCAGCCAAGAATGGGGGATCCAAGAGACCCAGTACTTC